Below, 29 T cell receptor beta chains from the same sample are listed, as sequenced in a study of T-cell reconstitution after alpha-beta-depleted transplantation in children. Regarding the study as a whole: Where alpha-beta T cells came from about two months after transplant was reportedly several hundred expanded graft clones.

TCRbeta library construction was performed incorporating unique molecular identifiers. TCRdb fed the PCR reads into MiXCR, producing one record per CDR3 protein. The data contain fewer than 35,000 distinct CDR3 sequences, 5% to 7.5% of them singletons. Antigens of these TCRs are unknown. The sample in question was peripheral blood, obtained 60 days after TCRalphabeta/CD19-depleted stem cell transplant. All receptors derive from a child under two years old who had a stem cell transplant for acute myeloid leukemia, so the T cells may come from the graft donor.

This clonotype was recorded once. The V call is TRBV27, the J call TRBJ2-7; possible D gene TRBD2, 6 bases. Germline V gives CDR1 MNHEY, CDR2 SMNVEV (reference sequence). The CDR3 has 14 residues. Trimming shortened V by 5 bases and J by 5 bases, and 16 bases separated the two germline ends. In DNA form, the CDR3 reads TGTGCCAGCAGTGAAATCGCGGGATTAGACGAGCAGTACTTC. It translates to CASSEIAGLDEQYF.

This clonotype was seen ten or more times. The rearrangement links TRBV5-1 to TRBJ1-5; the D gene is possibly TRBD1 (5 bases). Germline V gives CDR1 SGHRS, CDR2 YFSETQ. V was pared by 3 bases and J by 4 bases, with 14 bases between. This CDR3 spans 15 amino acids. The CDR3 loop reads CASSSSPWGNQPQHF. The CDR3 region has the DNA TGCGCCAGCAGCTCCAGCCCTTGGGGGAATCAGCCCCAGCATTTT.

In its sample, this clonotype was seen many times. V usage is TRBV5-1 and J usage is TRBJ2-2; D is perhaps TRBD1 (5 bases). The CDR3 loop spans 15 amino acids. V shed 0 bases and J shed 4 bases, with 10 bases lying between them. Germline V gene lookup returns CDR1 SGHRS and CDR2 YFSETQ. The CDR3 spells CASSLEGAGTGELFF. The DNA for the CDR3 is TGCGCCAGCAGCTTGGAAGGGGCAGGCACCGGGGAGCTGTTTTTT.

This clonotype was observed many times. This rearrangement joins TRBV7-2 to TRBJ2-2, with D perhaps TRBD1 (6 bases). Per the germline V gene, CDR1 is SGHTA and CDR2 is FQGNSA. The CDR3 runs 16 residues. V shed 1 base and J shed 0 bases, with 9 bases lying between them. The CDR3 sequence: CASSLGRDTNTGELFF. DNA for the CDR3: TGTGCCAGCAGCTTAGGACGGGACACGAACACCGGGGAGCTGTTTTTT.

This clonotype was detected ten times or more. This sequence joins TRBV6-2 or TRBV6-3 and TRBJ2-1; D is ambiguous. Germline CDR1 and CDR2: MNHEY and SVGEGT. The CDR3 runs to 15 residues. V lost 2 bases and J lost 0, with 8 bases in between. CDR3 amino acids: CASSYQMGSYNEQFF. The CDR3 bases are TGTGCCAGCAGTTACCAGATGGGCTCCTACAATGAGCAGTTCTTC.

This clonotype has only a few counts. V and J are TRBV24-1 and TRBJ2-7; D is unclear. V was trimmed by 5 bases and J by 2 bases, leaving 9 bases between them. The length of the CDR3 is 13 residues. Germline CDR1 and CDR2: KGHDR and SFDVKD. CDR3 amino acids: CATSGANTYEQYF. CDR3 in DNA: TGTGCCACCAGTGGTGCCAATACCTACGAGCAGTACTTC.

This clonotype was counted ten times or more. This chain links TRBV7-2 with TRBJ2-4; D perhaps matches TRBD2 (5 bases). V was cut by 5 bases and J by 6 bases, with 20 bases left in between. The germline gives CDR1 SGHTA, CDR2 FQGNSA. The CDR3 spans 16 residues. The CDR3 protein is CASSLEGSAKGNIQYF. The CDR3 DNA reads TGTGCCAGCAGCCTCGAGGGCTCGGCCAAGGGAAACATTCAGTACTTC.

This clonotype was seen repeatedly, ten times or more. The V and J genes are TRBV11-1 and TRBJ2-6; 7 bases agree with TRBD1. With V trimmed by 1 base and J by 0 bases, 6 bases remained unmatched. CDR1 is SGHAT and CDR2 is FQDESV in the germline V gene (reference sequence). The CDR3 length is 18 residues. The CDR3 DNA reads TGTGCCAGCAGCTTAGTTGGGACAGACTCCTCTGGGGCCAACGTCCTGACTTTC. It specifies CASSLVGTDSSGANVLTF.

There are many counts of this clonotype. This sequence joins TRBV4-3 and TRBJ2-5; D is uncertain. The germline V gene has CDR1 LGHNA and CDR2 YSLEER. With 0 bases removed from V and 2 bases from J, the gap between germline ends came to 7 bases. The CDR3 covers 14 residues. DNA of the CDR3: TGCGCCAGCAGCCAAGATAGCCTACAAGAGACCCAGTACTTC. Residues: CASSQDSLQETQYF.

This clonotype was found many times. This sequence joins TRBV2 and TRBJ2-2; D not certain. Germline CDR1 reads SNHLY; CDR2 reads FYNNEI. Trimming took off 5 bases at V and 7 bases at J, with 17 bases between the two ends. The CDR3 loop spans 15 amino acids. In DNA, the CDR3 is TGTGCCAGCAGTCGATCCCGGGCCCGGATCGGGGAGCTGTTTTTT. Encoded protein: CASSRSRARIGELFF.

This clonotype was counted between two and nine times. This chain links TRBV7-2 with TRBJ2-7; D call uncertain. The ends were cut back, 5 bases at V and 3 bases at J, with 17 bases in the middle. CDR1 and CDR2 (germline): SGHTA, FQGNSA. There are 15 residues in the CDR3. CDR3 residues: CASSLPGQPLYEQYF. The CDR3 coding sequence is TGTGCCAGCAGCCTGCCGGGCCAGCCCCTCTACGAGCAGTACTTC. Combining the CDR3 with reference TRBV7-2 and TRBJ2-7 gives the whole variable domain GAGVSQSPSNKVTEKGKDVELRCDPISGHTALYWYRQSLGQGLEFLIYFQGNSAPDKSGLPSDRFSAERTGGSVSTLTIQRTQQEDSAVYLCASSLPGQPLYEQYFGPGTRLTVT.

This clonotype was seen repeatedly, ten times or more. This chain joins TRBV7-2 and TRBJ2-3; weak D call: TRBD2 (7 bases). Germline CDR1 SGHTA, CDR2 FQGNSA. The CDR3 is made up of 15 amino acids. Trimming removed 8 bases from V and 4 bases from J, with 19 bases in between. CDR3 in amino acids: CASVAIGGVSDTQYF. In DNA form, the CDR3 reads TGTGCCAGCGTAGCGATAGGGGGGGTGTCAGATACGCAGTATTTT. The entire variable domain, with the rest obtained from reference TRBV7-2 and TRBJ2-3, is as follows: GAGVSQSPSNKVTEKGKDVELRCDPISGHTALYWYRQSLGQGLEFLIYFQGNSAPDKSGLPSDRFSAERTGGSVSTLTIQRTQQEDSAVYLCASVAIGGVSDTQYFGPGTRLTVL.

This clonotype was found many times. The V and J genes are TRBV3-1 and TRBJ2-7; TRBD2 might be the D (6 bases). The germline V gene encodes CDR1 LGHDT and CDR2 YNNKEL (reference sequence). The length of the CDR3 is 14 residues. V dropped 0 bases and J dropped 6 bases, with 12 bases sitting between them. The CDR3 region has the DNA TGTGCCAGCAGCCAAGAAAGGGGAGGCCCCGAGCAGTACTTC. Translation: CASSQERGGPEQYF.

This clonotype was detected many times. The gene calls are TRBV4-1 and TRBJ1-1, with D perhaps matching TRBD1 (6 bases). CDR1 and CDR2 from the germline V gene are MGHRA and YSYEKL. CDR3 length: 16 amino acids. Trimming removed 0 bases from V and 1 base from J, with 12 bases in between. The CDR3 region is CASSQDSDRRNTEAFF. DNA for the CDR3: TGCGCCAGCAGCCAAGACTCGGACAGACGGAACACTGAAGCTTTCTTT.

The chain links TRBV13 to TRBJ2-7, with D perhaps matching TRBD2 (5 bases). Trimming shortened V by 4 bases and J by 0 bases, and 13 bases separated the two germline ends. CDR3 size: 15 residues. Germline V gives CDR1 PRHDT, CDR2 FYEKMQ (reference sequence). This CDR3 is CASSSPLEGSYEQYF. CDR3 nucleotides: TGTGCCAGCAGCTCCCCGCTCGAGGGCTCCTACGAGCAGTACTTC.

This clonotype appeared many times. V is TRBV7-2 and J is TRBJ2-1; 8 nucleotides agree with TRBD2. V lost 1 base, J lost 9 bases, and 8 bases stayed unmatched. Per germline, CDR1 SGHTA and CDR2 FQGNSA. The CDR3 totals 15 residues. The CDR3 DNA is TGTGCCAGCAGCTTAGTAGCGGGGAGCCGCGGTGAGCAGTTCTTC. Translated, it gives CASSLVAGSRGEQFF.

This clonotype was seen ten or more times. The V gene is TRBV7-3, the J gene TRBJ2-3; 9 bases match TRBD2. The CDR3 runs to 16 residues. J lost 2 bases, V lost 3 bases, and 6 bases had no gene match. CDR1 and CDR2 (germline): SGHTA, FQGTGA. The CDR3 here is CASSFGAGGLTDTQYF. The CDR3 DNA reads TGTGCCAGCAGCTTCGGAGCGGGAGGCCTCACAGATACGCAGTATTTT.

The table lists this clonotype with many counts. The chain links TRBV9 to TRBJ1-1, with D perhaps TRBD1 (6 bases). CDR3 length equals 15 residues. Germline V CDR1 and CDR2: SGDLS, YYNGEE. Deletions cut 5 bases from V and 7 bases from J, with 21 bases between. CDR3 sequence reads: CASRLRPGHQLEAFF. In nucleotides, the CDR3 is TGTGCCAGCAGATTAAGACCGGGACACCAGCTTGAAGCTTTCTTT.

This clonotype has only a few counts. This CDR3 reads CSVLTGRATQYF. The CDR3 nucleotides are TGCAGCGTTCTGACAGGGAGAGCGACCCAGTACTTC. The V and J genes are TRBV29-1 and TRBJ2-5, with 7 bases aligning to TRBD1. This CDR3 has 12 amino acids. Germline V lookup: CDR1 SQVTM, CDR2 ANQGSEA. The J segment lost 7 bases and the V segment lost 5 bases, leaving 7 bases of the junction unmatched.

This clonotype is medium-sized in the sample. This rearrangement joins TRBV9 to TRBJ1-3; the D is unclear. Germline lookup yields CDR1 SGDLS and CDR2 YYNGEE. Trimming removed 3 bases from V and 4 bases from J, with 17 bases in between. The CDR3 contains 16 residues. The CDR3 loop reads CASSDFPGISGNTIYF. The CDR3 DNA sequence: TGTGCCAGCAGCGACTTCCCGGGAATATCAGGAAACACCATATATTTT.

The sample holds a few counts of this clonotype. The rearrangement joins TRBV7-9 to TRBJ2-7; TRBD1 matches 10 bases. This CDR3 is built from 15 residues. The V and J ends lost 5 bases and 5 bases, in that order; junction bases with no gene match: 9. Germline CDR1 SEHNR, CDR2 FQNEAQ (reference sequence). CDR3 DNA: TGTGCCAGCAGCACCTTGACAGGGGGCAGAAACGAGCAGTACTTC. Amino acid sequence: CASSTLTGGRNEQYF.

This clonotype was detected only a few times. The chain links TRBV7-6 to TRBJ2-3; 7 bases match TRBD1. The CDR3 has 16 residues. Looked up from germline, CDR1 is SGHVS and CDR2 is FNYEAQ. J was trimmed by 6 bases and V by 5 bases; bases with no gene match: 14. The CDR3 loop reads CASSPNTDREGDTQYF. The CDR3 DNA is TGTGCCAGCAGCCCCAACACCGACAGGGAAGGTGATACGCAGTATTTT.

The V gene is TRBV6-2 or TRBV6-3, the J gene TRBJ2-7; D is ambiguous. The length of the CDR3 is 15 residues. In germline, CDR1 is MNHEY, CDR2 SVGEGT. The V and J ends lost 6 bases and 2 bases respectively, with 17 bases between them. In DNA, the CDR3 is TGTGCCAGCAGCGATCCGGCGCATAGAACCTACGAGCAGTACTTC. It is translated as CASSDPAHRTYEQYF.

In its sample, this clonotype was seen many times. V gene TRBV27 combines with J gene TRBJ2-3; D could derive from TRBD1 or TRBD2 (7 bases each). The V gene's germline CDR1 is MNHEY and CDR2 SMNVEV (reference sequence). Trimming removed 6 bases from V and 6 bases from J, with 10 bases in between. The CDR3 covers 12 residues. CDR3: CASSQGGDTQYF. The DNA for the CDR3 is TGTGCCAGCAGCCAGGGGGGGGATACGCAGTATTTT.

The sample holds many counts of this clonotype. V gene TRBV4-1 combines with J gene TRBJ1-1; the D is unclear. Trimming pared 4 bases from V and 4 bases from J, leaving 10 bases between. This CDR3 spans 13 amino acids. The germline CDR1 and CDR2 sequences are MGHRA and YSYEKL. The chain's CDR3 is CASSRLLRTEAFF. The CDR3 DNA reads as TGCGCCAGCAGCCGACTCCTTCGCACTGAAGCTTTCTTT.

In this sample, this clonotype turned up a few times. The V call is TRBV7-2, the J call TRBJ2-7; D not resolved. Trimming pared 0 bases from V and 7 bases from J, leaving 13 bases between. CDR3 length equals 14 residues. In germline, CDR1 is SGHTA, CDR2 FQGNSA. The CDR3 bases are TGTGCCAGCAGCTTAGCGCCCATTATGGGGGAGCAGTACTTC. Its translation is CASSLAPIMGEQYF.

The chain carries TRBV30 and TRBJ2-6, with no clear D. Germline CDR1 and CDR2: GTSNPN and SVGIG (reference sequence). This CDR3 has 12 residues. The germline V and J ends were trimmed by 3 bases and 4 bases, with 4 bases remaining between them. CDR3 sequence (DNA): TGTGCCTGGAGGTCCGGGGCCAACGTCCTGACTTTC. Protein: CAWRSGANVLTF.

This clonotype has ten or more counts. The chain links TRBV29-1 to TRBJ2-5, with 12 bases matching TRBD2. The CDR3 consists of 16 residues. The germline V gene encodes CDR1 SQVTM and CDR2 ANQGSEA. Losses at the gene ends were 0 bases for V and 4 bases for J; bases not matched to a gene: 6. The CDR3 DNA reads as TGCAGCGTTGAAGATTGGACTAGCGGGGATGGAGAGACCCAGTACTTC. Its protein is CSVEDWTSGDGETQYF.

This clonotype was counted at least ten times. This chain connects TRBV4-3 to TRBJ2-1; 12 nucleotides align to TRBD2. Per the germline V gene, CDR1 is LGHNA and CDR2 is YSLEER. The trim removed 3 bases at V and 8 bases at J, leaving 5 bases unmatched. The CDR3 contains 15 residues. CDR3 DNA: TGCGCCAGCAGCCAGAGGGCTAGCGGGGGGGATGAGCAGTTCTTC. This encodes CASSQRASGGDEQFF.